This T cell receptor (beta chain) was captured in a study of molecular identifiers for immune sequencing clone quantification. General study results and limits: Among about a million naive cells, spiked Jurkat TCR RNA from a single cell was reportedly detectable. Identical TCR molecules can share a barcode, and this sharing could underestimate highly expanded clone sizes.

As CD8+CD4-CCR7+CD45RA+ cells, naive CD8 T cells were sorted. Germline V gene data show CDR1 as LGHNA and CDR2 as YSLEER. The CDR3 length is 14 residues. The V end lost 0 bases, the J end lost 4 bases, and 9 bases lay between the germline ends. Bulk libraries came from a prior protocol with listed TCR primers. TCRdb analysed the PCR reads with MiXCR anew, one entry per CDR3 protein. The sample has roughly 320,000 distinct CDR3 sequences, 24% seen once. This clonotype was found many times. Its antigen is as yet unknown. Sequencing input: naive CD8+ T cells from blood, with Jurkat cell RNA spiked in. The subset here: FACS-sorted CD8+CD4-CCR7+CD45RA+ naive T cells. The chain joins TRBV4-3 to TRBJ2-5; no clear D gene. The sequence was obtained from a human donor in good health. Some libraries in this study had Jurkat cell RNA spiked in. The CDR3 region is CASSQEANLETQYF. In DNA form, the CDR3 reads TGCGCCAGCAGCCAAGAGGCAAACTTAGAGACCCAGTACTTC.